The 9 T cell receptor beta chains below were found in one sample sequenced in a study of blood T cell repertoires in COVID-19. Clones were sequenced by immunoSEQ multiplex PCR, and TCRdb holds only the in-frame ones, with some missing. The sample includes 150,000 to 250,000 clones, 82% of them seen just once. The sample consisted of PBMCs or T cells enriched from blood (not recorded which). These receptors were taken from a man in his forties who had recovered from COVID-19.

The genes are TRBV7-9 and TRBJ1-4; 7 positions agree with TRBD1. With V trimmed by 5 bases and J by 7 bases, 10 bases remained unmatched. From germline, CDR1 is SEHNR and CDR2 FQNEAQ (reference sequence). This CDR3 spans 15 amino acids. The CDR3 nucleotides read TGTGCCAGCAGCCCCCTGACAGGGAGTCGTGAAAAACTGTTTTTT. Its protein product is CASSPLTGSREKLFF.

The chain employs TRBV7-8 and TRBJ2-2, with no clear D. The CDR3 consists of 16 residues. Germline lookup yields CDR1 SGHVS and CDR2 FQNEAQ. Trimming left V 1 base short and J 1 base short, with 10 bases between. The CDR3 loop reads CASSLGVLQNTGELFF. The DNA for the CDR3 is TGTGCCAGCAGCTTAGGAGTTCTGCAGAACACCGGGGAGCTGTTTTTT.

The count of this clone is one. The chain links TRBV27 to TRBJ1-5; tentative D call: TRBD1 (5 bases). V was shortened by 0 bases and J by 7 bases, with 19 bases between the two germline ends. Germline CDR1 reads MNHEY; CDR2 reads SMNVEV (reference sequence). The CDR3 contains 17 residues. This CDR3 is CASSLSGRIGAGQPQHF. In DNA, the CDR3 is TGTGCCAGCAGTTTATCGGGGCGGATTGGAGCCGGGCAGCCCCAGCATTTT.

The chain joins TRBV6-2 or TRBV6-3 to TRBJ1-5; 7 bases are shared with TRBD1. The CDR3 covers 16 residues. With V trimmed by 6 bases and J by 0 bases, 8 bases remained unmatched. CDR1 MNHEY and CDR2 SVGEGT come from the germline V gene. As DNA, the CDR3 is TGTGCCAGCAGCAAGGGGGCAGTCTCTAGCAATCAGCCCCAGCATTTT. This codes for CASSKGAVSSNQPQHF.

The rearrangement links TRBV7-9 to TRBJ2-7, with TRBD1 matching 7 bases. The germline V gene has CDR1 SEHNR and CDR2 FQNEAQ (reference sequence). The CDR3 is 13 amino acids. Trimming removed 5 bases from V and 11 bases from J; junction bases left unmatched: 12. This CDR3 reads CASSAGTDPWEYF. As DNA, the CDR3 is TGTGCCAGCAGCGCCGGGACAGACCCATGGGAGTACTTC.

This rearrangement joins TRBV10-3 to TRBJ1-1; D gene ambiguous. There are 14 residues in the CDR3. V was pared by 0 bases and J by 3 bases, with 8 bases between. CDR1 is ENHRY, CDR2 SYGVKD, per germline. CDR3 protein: CAISESGSYTEAFF. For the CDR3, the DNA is TGTGCCATCAGTGAGTCCGGGTCGTACACTGAAGCTTTCTTT.

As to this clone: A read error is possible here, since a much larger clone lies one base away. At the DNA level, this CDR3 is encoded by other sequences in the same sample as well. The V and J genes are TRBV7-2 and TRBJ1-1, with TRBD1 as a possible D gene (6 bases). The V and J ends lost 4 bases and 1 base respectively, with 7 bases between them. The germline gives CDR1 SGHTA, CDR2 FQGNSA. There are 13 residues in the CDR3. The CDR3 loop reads CASSSGQNTEAFF. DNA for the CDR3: TGTGCCAGCAGCTCGGGACAGAACACTGAAGCTTTCTTT.

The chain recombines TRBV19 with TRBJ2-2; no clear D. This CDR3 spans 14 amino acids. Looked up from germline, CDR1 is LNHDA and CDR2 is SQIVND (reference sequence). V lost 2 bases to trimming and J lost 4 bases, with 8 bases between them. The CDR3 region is CASSILDPTGELFF. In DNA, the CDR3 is TGTGCCAGTAGTATACTAGACCCCACCGGGGAGCTGTTTTTT.

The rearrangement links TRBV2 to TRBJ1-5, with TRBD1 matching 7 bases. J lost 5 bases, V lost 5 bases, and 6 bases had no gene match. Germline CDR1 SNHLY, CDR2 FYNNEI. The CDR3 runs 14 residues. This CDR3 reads CASSRQGPDQPQHF. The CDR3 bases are TGTGCCAGCAGTAGACAGGGACCAGATCAGCCCCAGCATTTT.